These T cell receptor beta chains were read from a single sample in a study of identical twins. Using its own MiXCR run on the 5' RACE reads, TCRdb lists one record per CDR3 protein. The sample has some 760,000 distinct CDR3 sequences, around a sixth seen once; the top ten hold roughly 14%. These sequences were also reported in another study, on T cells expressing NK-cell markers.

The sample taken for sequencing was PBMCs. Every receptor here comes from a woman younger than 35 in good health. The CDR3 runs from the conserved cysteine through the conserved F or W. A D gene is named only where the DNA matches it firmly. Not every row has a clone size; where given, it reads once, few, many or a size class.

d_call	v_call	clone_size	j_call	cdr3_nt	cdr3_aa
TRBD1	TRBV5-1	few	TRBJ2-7	TGCGCCAGCAGCGAGGACAGGGTGTCCCACGAGCAGTACTTC	CASSEDRVSHEQYF
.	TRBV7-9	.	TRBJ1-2	TGTGCCAGCAGCTTACATAGAAGGGGCGTCGACTATGGCTACACCTTC	CASSLHRRGVDYGYTF
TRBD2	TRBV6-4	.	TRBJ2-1	TGTGCCAGCAGTGCCCAGACTAGCGGGGCGAAGGATGAGCAGTTCTTC	CASSAQTSGAKDEQFF
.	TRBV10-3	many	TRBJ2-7	TGTGCCATCAGTGAATCTAAGGCGACCTACGAGCAGTACTTC	CAISESKATYEQYF
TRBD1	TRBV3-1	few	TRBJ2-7	TGTGCCAGCAGCCAAGGGACAGGGCTCTACGAGCAGTACTTC	CASSQGTGLYEQYF
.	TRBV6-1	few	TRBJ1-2	TGTGCCAGCAGGATGACAGACAACTATGGCTACACCTTC	CASRMTDNYGYTF
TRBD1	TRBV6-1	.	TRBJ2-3	TGTGCCGCCCCGTCTGGACAGGGAGCCTCAGATACGCAGTATTTT	CAAPSGQGASDTQYF
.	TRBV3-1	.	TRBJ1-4	TGTGCCAGCAGCGTAGACATTAATGAAAAACTGTTTTTT	CASSVDINEKLFF
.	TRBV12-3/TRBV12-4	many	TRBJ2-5	TGTGCCAGCAGTCCCACAGTCGGGCCTGGTGAAGAGACCCAGTACTTC	CASSPTVGPGEETQYF
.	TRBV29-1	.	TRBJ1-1	TGCAGCCTCTCCAGGGACACTGAAGCTTTCTTT	CSLSRDTEAFF
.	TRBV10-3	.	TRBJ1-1	TGTGCCATCAGCCCAAACAGGGTCAACACTGAAGCTTTCTTT	CAISPNRVNTEAFF
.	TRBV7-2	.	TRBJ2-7	TGTGCCAGCAGCCTAACTAACACTAGGGCTCTCGAGCAGTACTTC	CASSLTNTRALEQYF
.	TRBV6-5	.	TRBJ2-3	TGTGCCAGCAGTTTAGTGGCGGGGAACACAGATACGCAGTATTTT	CASSLVAGNTDTQYF
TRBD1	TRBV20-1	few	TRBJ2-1	TGCAGTGCTAGAGACCCCCTGAGACAGGGAAGGTCCTACAATGAGCAGTTCTTC	CSARDPLRQGRSYNEQFF
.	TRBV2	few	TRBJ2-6	TGTGCCAGCGGGGGGGACAGAGTATGGAGCTCTGGGGCCAACGTCCTGACTTTC	CASGGDRVWSSGANVLTF
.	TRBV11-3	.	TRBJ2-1	TGTGCCAGCAGCCCGGGACGGTGGTGGGAGCAGTTCTTC	CASSPGRWWEQFF
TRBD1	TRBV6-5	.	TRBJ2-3	TGTGCCAGCAGTTCGAAAGACAGGGGGCGCACAGATACGCAGTATTTT	CASSSKDRGRTDTQYF
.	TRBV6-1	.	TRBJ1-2	TGTGCCAGCAGTGTAGGGGCCCTACAGGGCTACACCTTC	CASSVGALQGYTF
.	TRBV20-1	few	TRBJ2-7	TGCAGTGCTAGAAACCTTGAAAGGCGGGAAGATCAGTACTTC	CSARNLERREDQYF
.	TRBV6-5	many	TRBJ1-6	TGTGCCAGCAGTTACTCTATTCAGTTAAATTCACCCCTCCACTTT	CASSYSIQLNSPLHF
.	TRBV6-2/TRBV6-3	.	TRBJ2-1	TGTGCCAGCAGTTTTTTGGGCAGCAAAATGGTCAATGAGCAGTTCTTC	CASSFLGSKMVNEQFF
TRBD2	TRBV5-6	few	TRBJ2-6	TGTGCCAGCAGCTTCGGCGTGCTGGGGGGAGGGAGAAGAAGGTCTGGGGCCAACGTCCTGACTTTC	CASSFGVLGGGRRRSGANVLTF
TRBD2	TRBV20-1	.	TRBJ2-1	TGCAGTGCTAGAGTGGGCGGGGGGGCCGGTGAGCAGTTCTTC	CSARVGGGAGEQFF
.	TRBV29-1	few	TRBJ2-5	TGCAGCGTTGCTTCAGGGTTGGGAGAGACCCAGTACTTC	CSVASGLGETQYF
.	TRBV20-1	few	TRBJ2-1	TGCAGTGCCCTCAGCGGCGGGATTGTGGTCTTC	CSALSGGIVVF
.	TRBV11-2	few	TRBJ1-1	TGTGCCAGCAGCTTAATGACGGCGGGCGAAGCTTTCTTT	CASSLMTAGEAFF
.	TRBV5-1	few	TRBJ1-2	TGCGCCAGCAGCTTGACAGCGTCGTCGGGAGGCTACACCTTC	CASSLTASSGGYTF
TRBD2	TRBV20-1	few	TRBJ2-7	TGCAGTGCTAGAGGATCTAGCGGGAGGGACGCCTACGAGCAGTACTTC	CSARGSSGRDAYEQYF
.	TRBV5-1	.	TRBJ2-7	TGCGCCAGCAGCTTGAATCAGGGCATTACCTACGAGCAGTACTTC	CASSLNQGITYEQYF
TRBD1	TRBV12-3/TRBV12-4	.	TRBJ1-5	TGTGCCAGCACGGACCGTGGGACAGGGGACAATCAGCCCCAGCATTTT	CASTDRGTGDNQPQHF
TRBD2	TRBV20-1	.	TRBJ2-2	TGCAGTGCTAGAGAATTAAGCGGGAGGGGGACCGGGGAGCTGTTTTTT	CSARELSGRGTGELFF
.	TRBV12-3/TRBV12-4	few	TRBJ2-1	TGTGCCAGCGTGGGGTACAATGAGCAGTTCTTC	CASVGYNEQFF
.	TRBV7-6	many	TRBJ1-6	TGTGCCAGCAGCTTAGGGCTGTCGAATTCACCCCTCCACTTT	CASSLGLSNSPLHF
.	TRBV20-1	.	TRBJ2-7	TGCAGTGCACGGACAGGGAGGGACGAGCAGTACTTC	CSARTGRDEQYF
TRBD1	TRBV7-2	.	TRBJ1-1	TGTGCCAGCAGCTTAGCGGGGGACAGATCCTCTGAAGCTTTCTTT	CASSLAGDRSSEAFF
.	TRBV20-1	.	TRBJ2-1	TGCAGTGCTAGAGATTTTAATACGGGGAACAATGAGCAGTTCTTC	CSARDFNTGNNEQFF
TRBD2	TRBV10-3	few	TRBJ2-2	TGTGCCATCAGTGAGGGACTAGGGGCCGGGGAGCTGTTTTTT	CAISEGLGAGELFF
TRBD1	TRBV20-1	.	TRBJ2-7	TGCAGTGCTAGAGCCGGGACAGGGGTCTACGAGCAGTACTTC	CSARAGTGVYEQYF
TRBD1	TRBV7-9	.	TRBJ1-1	TGTGCCAGCAGCCGCCGGGACAGGAGAACTGAAGCTTTCTTT	CASSRRDRRTEAFF
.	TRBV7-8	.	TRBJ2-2	TGTGCCAGCAGCCCTAAGGGTAGAGGGGAAGGCACCGGGGAGCTGTTTTTT	CASSPKGRGEGTGELFF
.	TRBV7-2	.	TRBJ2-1	TGTGCCAGCAGCTTAGTTGCCCGTGAGCAGTTCTTC	CASSLVAREQFF
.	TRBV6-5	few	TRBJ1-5	TGTGCCAGCAGTTACTCGATGGGGAGGCAGCCCCAGCATTTT	CASSYSMGRQPQHF
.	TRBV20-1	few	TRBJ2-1	TGCAGTGCTAGAAAACTAGAATCGCAGTTCTTC	CSARKLESQFF